This passage covers 17 T cell receptor beta chains from one sample sequenced in a study of blood T cell repertoires in COVID-19. Method: immunoSEQ multiplex PCR; TCRdb's copy keeps in-frame clones and lacks some. The data contain 55,000 to 75,000 clones, 84% of them seen just once; the ten biggest clones take up roughly 9.3%. Sequenced: peripheral blood. The origin of the receptors is a man older than 75 with COVID-19, enrolled during active disease.

In its sample, this clone was seen many times. The rearrangement joins TRBV6-5 to TRBJ1-1, with D maybe TRBD1 (5 bases). The CDR3 is 15 amino acids. Looked up from germline, CDR1 is MNHEY and CDR2 is SVGAGI. V gave up 1 base and J gave up 0 bases, with 9 bases separating them. In DNA, the CDR3 is TGTGCCAGCAGTTACTTCTCAGGGCTGAACACTGAAGCTTTCTTT. Amino acids: CASSYFSGLNTEAFF.

CDR3 residues: CASSLGQSGNTQYF. CDR3 sequence (DNA): TGCGCCAGCAGCTTGGGGCAGTCAGGGAATACGCAGTATTTT. This chain links TRBV5-1 with TRBJ2-3; D might be TRBD1 (5 bases). V was pared by 0 bases and J by 7 bases, with 12 bases between. Germline V gives CDR1 SGHRS, CDR2 YFSETQ. The CDR3 runs 14 residues. The variable domain in full, completed from reference TRBV5-1 and TRBJ2-3, reads KAGVTQTPRYLIKTRGQQVTLSCSPISGHRSVSWYQQTPGQGLQFLFEYFSETQRNKGNFPGRFSGRQFSNSRSEMNVSTLELGDSALYLCASSLGQSGNTQYFGPGTRLTVL.

J is TRBJ1-3 and V is TRBV7-2; possible D gene TRBD1, 5 bases. CDR3 length: 14 residues. Germline V lookup: CDR1 SGHTA, CDR2 FQGNSA. V lost 1 base, J lost 5 bases, and 9 bases lay in between. CDR3 nucleotide sequence: TGTGCCAGCAGCTTAGGGACACTCAGAAACACCATATATTTT. Encoded protein: CASSLGTLRNTIYF. The entire variable domain, with the rest obtained from reference TRBV7-2 and TRBJ1-3, is as follows: GAGVSQSPSNKVTEKGKDVELRCDPISGHTALYWYRQSLGQGLEFLIYFQGNSAPDKSGLPSDRFSAERTGGSVSTLTIQRTQQEDSAVYLCASSLGTLRNTIYFGEGSWLTVV.

The genes are TRBV15 and TRBJ2-7; D uncertain. The germline V gene has CDR1 LNHNV and CDR2 YYDKDF (reference sequence). The ends were cut back, 1 base at V and 7 bases at J, with 14 bases in the middle. There are 14 residues in the CDR3. The CDR3 bases are TGTGCCACCAGCAGAGGTAGCTCTCTAGGAGAGCAGTACGTC. Translated, it gives CATSRGSSLGEQYV.

The chain carries TRBV3-1 (or the pseudogene TRBV3-2) and TRBJ2-2; 8 nucleotides agree with TRBD2. With 4 bases clipped from V and 5 bases from J, the junction kept 6 bases outside the gene matches. Looked up from germline, CDR1 is LGHDT and CDR2 is YNNKEL (reference sequence). This CDR3 has 15 residues. The CDR3 is CASSPLRGGTGELFF. In DNA form, the CDR3 reads TGTGCCAGCAGCCCCCTTCGGGGGGGAACCGGGGAGCTGTTTTTT.

CDR3 residues: CASSQGLGSPLHF. CDR3 nucleotide sequence: TGTGCCAGCAGTCAGGGTCTGGGTTCACCCCTCCACTTT. J is TRBJ1-6 and V is TRBV12-3 or TRBV12-4, with TRBD1 as a possible D gene (5 bases). The CDR3 length is 13 residues. Trimming took off 5 bases at V and 9 bases at J, with 11 bases between the two ends.

This chain links TRBV19 with TRBJ1-3; D is uncertain. The CDR3 runs to 12 residues. CDR1 is LNHDA and CDR2 is SQIVND in the germline V gene (reference sequence). The V end was cut by 6 bases, the J end by 0 bases, with 3 bases between. For the CDR3, the DNA is TGTGCCAGTAGCTTCTCTGGAAACACCATATATTTT. Residues: CASSFSGNTIYF.

Note on this clone: At one of its ends the junction is not consistent with the germline gene, which may arise from a read error. V gene TRBV12-3 or TRBV12-4 combines with J gene TRBJ2-2; D is possibly TRBD2 (5 bases). CDR3 length: 13 residues. The CDR3 DNA sequence: TGTGCCAGCGGGTGGCTCAACACCGGGGAGCTGCTTTTT. Protein product: CASGWLNTGELLF.

This rearrangement joins TRBV30 to TRBJ1-2, with no clear D. Trimming stripped 0 bases from V and 1 base from J, with 9 bases between. The CDR3 extends over 14 amino acids. The V gene's germline CDR1 is GTSNPN and CDR2 SVGIG (reference sequence). The CDR3 nucleotides are TGTGCCTGGAGTGTTTCAGTGTATAACTATGGCTACACCTTC. Its translation is CAWSVSVYNYGYTF.

As for this clone: A junction end diverges from the germline sequence, so it may reflect a read error. The chain carries TRBV29-1 and TRBJ1-3; the D is unclear. Germline V gives CDR1 SQVTM, CDR2 ANQGSEA. The CDR3 is 13 residues long. The CDR3 protein is CSVEKGSEDRLSF. CDR3 nucleotides: TGCAGCGTTGAAAAAGGTAGCGAAGACCGGCTATCCTTT.

As DNA, the CDR3 is TGTGCCAGTTCTTCCTTGAGCGGGGGAAAAGAGACCCAGTACTTC. Translation: CASSSLSGGKETQYF. This chain links TRBV28 with TRBJ2-5, with TRBD2 matching 8 bases. J lost 3 bases, V lost 9 bases, and 12 bases had no gene match. The CDR3 spans 15 residues. Germline V gene lookup returns CDR1 MDHEN and CDR2 SYDVKM.

This chain uses TRBV7-9 with TRBJ2-5, with 9 bases aligning to TRBD2. Germline trimming cut 3 bases from V and 5 bases from J; bases unmatched to any gene: 7. This CDR3 is 15 amino acids long. Germline CDR1 is SEHNR and CDR2 is FQNEAQ (reference sequence). The CDR3 sequence: CASSLLAGSRETQYF. As DNA, the CDR3 is TGTGCCAGCAGCTTGCTAGCGGGGTCCCGGGAGACCCAGTACTTC.

The chain's CDR3 is CASSKGGLTGNTIYF. In nucleotides, the CDR3 is TGTGCCAGCAGCAAAGGGGGACTTACTGGAAACACCATATATTTT. The V call is TRBV21-1, the J call TRBJ1-3. TRBV21-1 is a pseudogene. The CDR3 extends over 15 amino acids.

This chain connects TRBV15 to TRBJ2-1; 8 nucleotides agree with TRBD2. The J segment lost 7 bases and the V segment lost 1 base, leaving 9 bases of the junction unmatched. The CDR3 has 16 amino acids. Germline-derived CDR1 and CDR2 are LNHNV and YYDKDF (reference sequence). The CDR3 loop reads CATSRARLASGNEQFF. CDR3 DNA sequence: TGTGCCACCAGCAGAGCCCGACTAGCGTCCGGGAATGAGCAGTTCTTC.

The rearrangement links TRBV9 to TRBJ2-3, with 8 bases fitting TRBD1. This CDR3 contains 15 residues. CDR1 SGDLS and CDR2 YYNGEE come from the germline V gene. V was pared by 4 bases and J by 6 bases, with 10 bases of the junction left unmatched. The DNA of the CDR3 is TGTGCCAGCAGCCCAGGGGGCGCGTGGATTGATACGCAGTATTTT. Translated: CASSPGGAWIDTQYF.

This clone was picked up a small number of times. This rearrangement joins TRBV7-2 to TRBJ1-2, with a weak D call TRBD1 (5 bases). The V gene's germline CDR1 is SGHTA and CDR2 FQGNSA. With 8 bases removed from V and 6 bases from J, the gap between germline ends came to 16 bases. The CDR3 consists of 13 residues. Here the CDR3 DNA reads TGTGCCAGCGTTTGGGATCAGGGTGATGGCTACACCTTC. It translates to CASVWDQGDGYTF.

The chain has TRBV5-1 and TRBJ1-2, with 8 nucleotides matching TRBD1. V was pared by 0 bases and J by 5 bases, with 0 bases of the junction left unmatched. In germline, CDR1 is SGHRS, CDR2 YFSETQ. This CDR3 has 13 amino acids. The CDR3 loop reads CASSLGTGYGYTF. In DNA, the CDR3 is TGCGCCAGCAGCTTGGGGACAGGGTATGGCTACACCTTC.